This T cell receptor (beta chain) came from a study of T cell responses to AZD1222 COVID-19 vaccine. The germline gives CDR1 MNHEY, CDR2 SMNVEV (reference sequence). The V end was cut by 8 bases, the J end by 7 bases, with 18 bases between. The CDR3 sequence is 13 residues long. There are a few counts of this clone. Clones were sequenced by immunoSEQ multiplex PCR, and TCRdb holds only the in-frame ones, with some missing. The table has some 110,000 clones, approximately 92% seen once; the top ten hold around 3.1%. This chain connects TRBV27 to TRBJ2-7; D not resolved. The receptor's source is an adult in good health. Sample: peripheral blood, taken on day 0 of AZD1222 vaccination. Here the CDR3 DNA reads TGTGCCAGCGGATTGGGGAACCTCGGGGAGCAGTACTTC. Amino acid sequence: CASGLGNLGEQYF.